The rows below give T cell receptor beta chains drawn from one sample of a study of shared clonotypes between healthy human individuals. Assay used: immunoSEQ multiplex PCR; TCRdb lists only in-frame clones, some missing. The data show more than 2 million clones, with approximately 94% seen just once and 1% to 1.3% held by the top ten. Material for sequencing was naive CD8+ T cells sorted from blood. Receptors originate from a man between 18 and 29 years old in good health. Each CDR3 is given with its conserved first and last residue. The D gene is left open where the match is weak. Size is stated for part of the rows, as once, few or many counts, or as a class when the clone is expanded.

clone_size,d_call,v_call,j_call,cdr3_nt,cdr3_aa
-,TRBD1,TRBV28,TRBJ2-1,TGTGCCAGCAGTTTCGGGACAGGGATTTTTGATGAGCAGTTCTTC,CASSFGTGIFDEQFF
once,-,TRBV19,TRBJ2-2,TGTGCCAGTAGTATAGATCAGGGGTCGAACACCGGGGAGCTGTTTTTT,CASSIDQGSNTGELFF
-,-,TRBV6-6,TRBJ2-7,TGTGCCAGCAGTTACGCGGGTGCCTACGAGCAGTACTTC,CASSYAGAYEQYF
-,-,TRBV10-1,TRBJ2-5,TGCGCCAGCAGTGATCAGCCCGTAGGGAGCCAAGAGACCCAGTACTTC,CASSDQPVGSQETQYF
-,TRBD2,TRBV4-3,TRBJ2-1,TGCGCCAGCAGCCAAGATCTACTGGGACTAGCGGGCTACAATGAGCAGTTCTTC,CASSQDLLGLAGYNEQFF
-,TRBD2,TRBV7-8,TRBJ2-7,TGTGCCAGCAGCTTATGGGGAAGGGGAGGGGATTCTTACGAGCAGTACTTC,CASSLWGRGGDSYEQYF
-,-,TRBV6-5,TRBJ2-7,TGTGCCAGCAGTGCGGACAGAACCTACGAGCAGTACTTC,CASSADRTYEQYF
once,-,TRBV7-8,TRBJ2-7,TGTGCCAGCAGCTTAGTAACCGGGCGGAGCTCCTACGAGCAGTACTTC,CASSLVTGRSSYEQYF
-,-,TRBV2,TRBJ2-7,TGTGCCAGCAGGAGGGGTGACAGTCAGTACTACGAGCAGTACTTC,CASRRGDSQYYEQYF
-,-,TRBV7-8,TRBJ2-7,TGTGCCAGCAGCCAGAGCCTTGGTTACGAGCAGTACTTC,CASSQSLGYEQYF
-,-,TRBV11-2,TRBJ2-1,TGTGCCAGCAGCCAGGGGAGCATTGAGCAGTTCTTC,CASSQGSIEQFF
-,-,TRBV6-6,TRBJ1-1,TGTGCCAGCAGTGACACCACTGAAGCTTTCTTT,CASSDTTEAFF
-,TRBD1,TRBV5-6,TRBJ2-7,TGTGCCAGCAGCTGGGACAGGGGGTCGGTCGCGGACTTC,CASSWDRGSVADF
-,-,TRBV7-9,TRBJ2-5,TGTGCCAGCAGCACGGGAGCGGAAGGGTGGGAGACCCAGTACTTC,CASSTGAEGWETQYF
-,-,TRBV28,TRBJ2-5,TGTGCCAGCGGATGGACCCAAGAGACCCAGTACTTC,CASGWTQETQYF
-,TRBD2,TRBV7-2,TRBJ2-7,TGTGCCAGCAGCTTAGGGGGAGGGAGAACCTACGAGCAGTACTTC,CASSLGGGRTYEQYF
-,-,TRBV6-5,TRBJ1-4,TGTGCCAGCAGCATCGGGAACCACAATGAAAAACTGTTTTTT,CASSIGNHNEKLFF
-,-,TRBV27,TRBJ2-1,TGTGCCAGCAGTTTAAAGCCGGGGTACAATGAGCAGTTCTTC,CASSLKPGYNEQFF
once,-,TRBV5-6,TRBJ2-2,TGTGCCAGCAGCTTAACCCCCCCCGGGGAGCTGTTTTTT,CASSLTPPGELFF
-,-,TRBV6-5,TRBJ2-5,TGTGCCAGCAGTCTGGGACGGACCTGGCCGGAGACCCAGTACTTC,CASSLGRTWPETQYF
-,TRBD1,TRBV5-4,TRBJ1-2,TGTGCCAGCAGCGCCGTAACAGGGGATGGCTACACCTTC,CASSAVTGDGYTF
-,-,TRBV2,TRBJ2-7,TGTGCCAGCAGTGGGGAGAGGGTTCTCGAGCAGTACTTC,CASSGERVLEQYF
-,-,TRBV4-1,TRBJ1-5,TGCGCCAGCAGCCAAGATATCTGGGACAGCAATCAGCCCCAGCATTTT,CASSQDIWDSNQPQHF
-,TRBD1,TRBV9,TRBJ1-6,TGTGCCAGCAGCCCATTCGGGGACAGCGGTTCACCCCTCCACTTT,CASSPFGDSGSPLHF
-,-,TRBV29-1,TRBJ1-2,TGCAGCGTTGCAGTGGAGCAGACAACAAACTATGGCTACACCTTC,CSVAVEQTTNYGYTF
-,TRBD2,TRBV5-1,TRBJ2-2,TGCGCCAGCAGCACTCTAGCGGGAGACGCCGGGGAGCTGTTTTTT,CASSTLAGDAGELFF
-,-,TRBV7-8,TRBJ2-7,TGTGCCAGCAGCTTAGAATTCTCCTACGAGCAGTACTTC,CASSLEFSYEQYF
-,-,TRBV30,TRBJ2-1,TGTGCCTGGAGCCTAGTGCCCGGGGACGGGCAGTTCTTC,CAWSLVPGDGQFF
-,-,TRBV9,TRBJ2-3,TGTGCCAGCAGCGTAGTCCCGGGGGTCACAGATACGCAGTATTTT,CASSVVPGVTDTQYF
-,-,TRBV28,TRBJ2-1,TGTGCCAGCAGTTTACGGGGGCAAGACAATGAGCAGTTCTTC,CASSLRGQDNEQFF
-,TRBD1,TRBV7-8,TRBJ2-7,TGTGCCAGCAGCCTTGGGACAGGGTTGTCCTACGAGCAGTACTTC,CASSLGTGLSYEQYF
-,-,TRBV13,TRBJ2-4,TGTGCCAGCAGCTTAGGCAGCGGCTACAAAAACATTCAGTACTTC,CASSLGSGYKNIQYF
-,-,TRBV27,TRBJ1-1,TGTGCCAGCACTTCCCTGTGGGGGGCAAACACTGAAGCTTTCTTT,CASTSLWGANTEAFF
-,-,TRBV29-1,TRBJ2-7,TGCAGCGCCCTGGACAGCCCTGCCTACGAGCAGTACTTC,CSALDSPAYEQYF
-,-,TRBV2,TRBJ1-4,TGTGCCAGCAGTGAGAGGGTGGGTGGTGAAAAACTGTTTTTT,CASSERVGGEKLFF
-,-,TRBV13,TRBJ2-1,TGTGCCAGCAGCTTAGATAGTTCCTACAATGAGCAGTTCTTC,CASSLDSSYNEQFF
-,TRBD2,TRBV27,TRBJ2-7,TGTGCCAGCAGTAGGCTAGCGGGGGTTGACGAGCAGTACTTC,CASSRLAGVDEQYF
-,-,TRBV27,TRBJ2-1,TGTGCCAGCAGTTTACGGGCGGTAGGGTACAATGAGCAGTTCTTC,CASSLRAVGYNEQFF
-,-,TRBV6-5,TRBJ1-2,TGTGCCAGCAGTTACTTTGGGGAGGACGGCTACACCTTC,CASSYFGEDGYTF
-,-,TRBV11-2,TRBJ2-7,TGTGCCAGCAGCCCGAGTCCCGGGTACGAGCAGTACTTC,CASSPSPGYEQYF
-,-,TRBV5-5,TRBJ1-2,TGTGCCAGCAGCTTGTGGGCAGGAGCAGTTGATGGCTACACCTTC,CASSLWAGAVDGYTF
-,-,TRBV19,TRBJ1-3,TGTGCCAGTAGCCTCGGACGTTTCAGAGACACCATATATTTT,CASSLGRFRDTIYF
-,TRBD1,TRBV11-3,TRBJ2-7,TGTGCCAGCAGCTTAACCGGGACAGGGAACGAGCAGTACTTC,CASSLTGTGNEQYF